The TCR beta chain under discussion was sequenced for a study of Tregs in tolerant kidney transplant recipients. Study results and caveats: Findings come from small patient numbers and require larger validation.

Libraries were prepared by immunoSEQ multiplex PCR; TCRdb keeps only in-frame clonotypes and omits some of them. Among tens of thousands of clones listed, approximately 94% were seen once. Regarding this clone: Its matching antigen is unknown.

The nonmyeloablative bone marrow transplants came from related graft donors, with transient mixed chimerism. CD4+CD25+CD127- Tregs, CD4+CD25- non-Tregs, CD4 and CD8 cells were sorted. The germline V gene has CDR1 SGHTA and CDR2 FQGTGA. CDR3 length equals 15 residues. Trimming at V came to 1 base and at J to 2 bases, leaving 3 bases not matched to a gene. Sequenced material: CD4+ T cells from blood (PBMCs), taken 12 months after the transplant. The V call is TRBV7-3, the J call TRBJ2-7, with 9 bases fitting TRBD2. The receptor's source is a human patient who received a combined kidney and bone marrow transplant. The T cells may come from the graft donor. The DNA of the CDR3 is TGTGCCAGCAGCTTAAGTACTAGCGGGCCCTACGAGCAGTACTTC. Its protein product is CASSLSTSGPYEQYF.